The 12 T cell receptor beta chains reported below all come from one sample, sequenced in a study of response to subunit inactivated influenza vaccine. MiXCR was run by TCRdb on the RT-PCR reads, yielding one entry per CDR3 protein. The profile shows about 650,000 distinct CDR3 sequences, around 15% of them singletons. Sample: PBMCs from blood, taken 14 to 15 days before vaccination. The origin of the receptors is a man over 45 who received an inactivated influenza vaccine.

This clonotype was seen repeatedly, ten times or more. This chain links TRBV7-2 with TRBJ2-3; 7 positions match TRBD1. The V gene's germline CDR1 is SGHTA and CDR2 FQGNSA. The junction had 13 bases not matched to a gene; V was cut back by 5 bases and J by 5 bases. CDR3 size: 16 residues. The CDR3 spells CASSADRAGGLDTQYF. The CDR3 DNA reads TGTGCCAGCAGCGCCGACAGGGCAGGTGGTTTAGATACGCAGTATTTT.

In DNA, the CDR3 is TGTGCCAGCAGTGTGGGGGCTAAAGATACGCAGTATTTT. Encoded protein: CASSVGAKDTQYF. This rearrangement joins TRBV6-1 to TRBJ2-3, with a tentative D call TRBD1 (6 bases). Germline V gene data show CDR1 as MNHNS and CDR2 as SASEGT. The CDR3 length is 13 residues. V dropped 4 bases and J dropped 5 bases, with 10 bases sitting between them.

This clonotype has just a few counts. This rearrangement joins TRBV5-1 to TRBJ2-5, with 9 bases aligning to TRBD1. This CDR3 is 15 amino acids long. The V gene end was trimmed by 5 bases and the J gene end by 2 bases; junction bases not matched to a gene: 7. Germline V gives CDR1 SGHRS, CDR2 YFSETQ. The CDR3 bases are TGCGCCAGCAGACTGATGGGACAGGGACAAGAGACCCAGTACTTC. Its translation is CASRLMGQGQETQYF. Drawing the rest from reference TRBV5-1 and TRBJ2-5, the complete variable domain is KAGVTQTPRYLIKTRGQQVTLSCSPISGHRSVSWYQQTPGQGLQFLFEYFSETQRNKGNFPGRFSGRQFSNSRSEMNVSTLELGDSALYLCASRLMGQGQETQYFGPGTRLLVL.

This clonotype has a handful of counts. V usage is TRBV5-1 and J usage is TRBJ2-4, with TRBD1 matching over 7 bases. Germline trimming cut 0 bases from V and 8 bases from J; bases unmatched to any gene: 8. Germline V gene sequence: CDR1 SGHRS, CDR2 YFSETQ. CDR3 length: 15 amino acids. CDR3 region: CASSLGSGGEDIQYF. DNA of the CDR3: TGCGCCAGCAGCTTGGGCTCAGGGGGTGAGGACATTCAGTACTTC.

The chain uses TRBV10-3 and TRBJ2-1; TRBD2 matches at 8 bases. This CDR3 has 15 residues. Trimming took 10 bases from V and 6 from J; bases not matched to a gene: 14. Germline V gene lookup returns CDR1 ENHRY and CDR2 SYGVKD. CDR3 sequence: CATNTRGLVVNEQFF. CDR3 nucleotide sequence: TGTGCCACTAACACTAGGGGACTAGTGGTCAATGAGCAGTTCTTC.

This clonotype was counted ten times or more. The chain couples TRBV10-3 to TRBJ2-2; 7 bases line up with TRBD1. Germline CDR1 reads ENHRY; CDR2 reads SYGVKD. The ends lost 10 bases at V and 3 bases at J; junction bases unmatched: 8. This CDR3 has 14 amino acids. CDR3 loop: CATGEQGYTGELFF. The CDR3 DNA reads as TGTGCCACCGGAGAACAGGGGTACACCGGGGAGCTGTTTTTT.

In this sample, this clonotype turned up a few times. This chain uses TRBV5-5 with TRBJ2-1, with 10 positions matching TRBD2. CDR1 is SGHKS, CDR2 YYEKEE, per germline (reference sequence). With V trimmed by 4 bases and J by 4 bases, 5 bases remained unmatched. CDR3 size: 15 residues. The CDR3 is CASSLQRGGYNEQFF. The CDR3 DNA follows: TGTGCCAGCAGCCTCCAGCGGGGGGGTTACAATGAGCAGTTCTTC.

This clonotype turned up a few times. The chain joins TRBV6-6 to TRBJ2-2; D gene unclear. Germline CDR1 reads MNHNY; CDR2 reads SVGAGI (reference sequence). The CDR3 sequence is 13 residues long. With 1 base removed from V and 4 bases from J, the gap between germline ends came to 4 bases. As DNA, the CDR3 is TGTGCCAGCAGTTACTTTACCACCGGGGAGCTGTTTTTT. Its protein product is CASSYFTTGELFF.

This clonotype was counted a few times. The chain carries TRBV5-5 and TRBJ1-6; tentatively, D is TRBD1 (5 bases). Trimming shortened V by 4 bases and J by 7 bases, and 12 bases separated the two germline ends. In germline, CDR1 is SGHKS, CDR2 YYEKEE (reference sequence). The length of the CDR3 is 14 residues. Here the CDR3 reads CASSRDWGNSPLHF. CDR3 bases: TGTGCCAGCAGCCGAGATTGGGGGAATTCACCCCTCCACTTT.

This clonotype was seen at least ten times. CDR3 amino acids: CASSSGVSYEQYF. The CDR3 DNA reads as TGTGCCAGTAGTTCGGGGGTATCCTACGAGCAGTACTTC. The chain employs TRBV19 and TRBJ2-7; possibly TRBD2 for D (6 bases). Germline V gene data show CDR1 as LNHDA and CDR2 as SQIVND (reference sequence). The CDR3 spans 13 residues. Trimming removed 5 bases from V and 1 base from J, with 9 bases in between.

The chain joins TRBV7-9 to TRBJ2-7; 8 bases fit TRBD1. From germline, CDR1 is SEHNR and CDR2 FQNEAQ (reference sequence). The CDR3 consists of 15 residues. V shed 4 bases and J 3 bases; nucleotides not matched to a gene: 8. CDR3 bases: TGTGCCAGCAGCTCGAACCGGGGACAGGACTACGAGCAGTACTTC. It codes for CASSSNRGQDYEQYF. Based on the CDR3 plus reference TRBV7-9 and TRBJ2-7, the full variable domain is DTGVSQNPRHKITKRGQNVTFRCDPISEHNRLYWYRQTLGQGPEFLTYFQNEAQLEKSRLLSDRFSAERPKGSFSTLEIQRTEQGDSAMYLCASSSNRGQDYEQYFGPGTRLTVT.

CDR3 DNA: TGTGCCAGCAGCCAAGTCAGCAGGGGAGCAGAGACCCAGTACTTC. This sequence encodes CASSQVSRGAETQYF. The rearrangement uses TRBV3-1 and TRBJ2-5; weak D call: TRBD1 (6 bases). Deletions cut 1 base from V and 4 bases from J, with 13 bases between. Germline assignment: CDR1 LGHDT and CDR2 YNNKEL (reference sequence). The CDR3 has 15 residues.